The TCR beta chain under discussion was sequenced for a study of blood T cell repertoires in COVID-19. About the research overall: The cDNA or gDNA used as material had been derived from T cells, B-cell-depleted T cells, or PBMCs.

Only in-frame clones appear in the TCRdb table, and some are missing; sequencing was by immunoSEQ multiplex PCR. Of 150,000 to 180,000 clones detected, 83% appear once; the ten largest clones hold about 12%. The V gene's germline CDR1 is KGHSH and CDR2 LQKENI. Unmatched junction bases numbered 8, after V lost 4 bases and J lost 5 bases. This CDR3 has 14 residues. The sequence was obtained from an older woman with COVID-19, enrolled during active disease. The V and J genes are TRBV18 and TRBJ2-7; 7 bases fit TRBD1. The specimen was peripheral blood. The CDR3 coding sequence is TGTGCCAGCTCACAGAACAGGGGTGCCCACGAGCAGTACTTC. Translating gives CASSQNRGAHEQYF. Together with reference TRBV18 and TRBJ2-7, the CDR3 gives the full variable domain: NAGVMQNPRHLVRRRGQEARLRCSPMKGHSHVYWYRQLPEEGLKFMVYLQKENIIDESGMPKERFSAEFPKEGPSILRIQQVVRGDSAAYFCASSQNRGAHEQYFGPGTRLTVT.